The rows below give T cell receptor beta chains drawn from one sample of a study of shared clonotypes between healthy human individuals. TCRdb's table, derived via immunoSEQ multiplex PCR, lists solely in-frame clones and lacks some. This table has approximately 2,000,000 clones, just over 90% appearing once. The sample was naive CD8+ T cells from PBMCs. These receptors all come from a man younger than 35 in good health. Some clones in this sample may be carry-over from other donors' samples. CDR3s include the opening cysteine and the closing phenylalanine or tryptophan. The D gene is left open where the match is weak. Some rows have no size entry. The others give once, few or many, or a class for an expanded clone.

clone_size: .; d_call: .; j_call: TRBJ2-4; v_call: TRBV5-1; cdr3_nt: TGCGCCAGCAGCTCCCGGGTAAAAAACATTCAGTACTTC; cdr3_aa: CASSSRVKNIQYF
clone_size: .; d_call: .; j_call: TRBJ1-2; v_call: TRBV11-2; cdr3_nt: TGTGCCAGCAGCCCATATGCGGGTTTTGGCTACACCTTC; cdr3_aa: CASSPYAGFGYTF
clone_size: .; d_call: .; j_call: TRBJ1-2; v_call: TRBV9; cdr3_nt: TGTGCCAGCAGCCCTCCCCGGACAAGGGAGGGCTACACCTTC; cdr3_aa: CASSPPRTREGYTF
clone_size: .; d_call: TRBD2; j_call: TRBJ2-2; v_call: TRBV5-1; cdr3_nt: TGCGCCAGCAGCTTGGCCGGTATAGGGGCGGGAGTCGAAACCGGGGAGCTGTTTTTT; cdr3_aa: CASSLAGIGAGVETGELFF
clone_size: .; d_call: .; j_call: TRBJ2-2; v_call: TRBV28; cdr3_nt: TGTGCCAGCAGTTTCCGGCAGGGGCGTCTCGGGGAGCTGTTTTTT; cdr3_aa: CASSFRQGRLGELFF
clone_size: .; d_call: .; j_call: TRBJ1-2; v_call: TRBV19; cdr3_nt: TGTGCCAGTAGTATAGCCCCCCAGGTAGTCGATGGCTACACCTTC; cdr3_aa: CASSIAPQVVDGYTF
clone_size: .; d_call: TRBD1; j_call: TRBJ2-7; v_call: TRBV29-1; cdr3_nt: TGCAGCGCCACGACAGGGTATGACGAGCAGTACTTC; cdr3_aa: CSATTGYDEQYF
clone_size: once; d_call: .; j_call: TRBJ2-2; v_call: TRBV19; cdr3_nt: TGTGCCAGTGGGAGGGGGCAGTACACCGGGGAGCTGTTTTTT; cdr3_aa: CASGRGQYTGELFF
clone_size: .; d_call: .; j_call: TRBJ1-5; v_call: TRBV28; cdr3_nt: TGTGCCAGCAGTTGGGGACGCAATCAGCCCCAGCATTTT; cdr3_aa: CASSWGRNQPQHF
clone_size: .; d_call: .; j_call: TRBJ1-2; v_call: TRBV11-1; cdr3_nt: TGTGCCAGCAGCTTAGTAGCAAGCCCGAGCTACACCTTC; cdr3_aa: CASSLVASPSYTF
clone_size: .; d_call: .; j_call: TRBJ2-3; v_call: TRBV27; cdr3_nt: TGTGCCAGCAGTGTTCAGGGGAAAGATACGCAGTATTTT; cdr3_aa: CASSVQGKDTQYF
clone_size: .; d_call: .; j_call: TRBJ2-2; v_call: TRBV6-1; cdr3_nt: TGTGCCAGCAGTGACGGGGGACGAGAGCTGTTTTTT; cdr3_aa: CASSDGGRELFF
clone_size: .; d_call: .; j_call: TRBJ1-1; v_call: TRBV7-9; cdr3_nt: TGTGCCAGCAGCCCCGAGCCGAACACTGAAGCTTTCTTT; cdr3_aa: CASSPEPNTEAFF
clone_size: .; d_call: TRBD2; j_call: TRBJ2-2; v_call: TRBV5-4; cdr3_nt: TGTGCCAGCAGCTTGGGGTTAGCGGGAGGGCCTGACACCGGGGAGCTGTTTTTT; cdr3_aa: CASSLGLAGGPDTGELFF
clone_size: .; d_call: .; j_call: TRBJ2-2; v_call: TRBV9; cdr3_nt: TGTGCCAGCAGCGCGGTCGCCTCGGACACCGGGGAGCTGTTTTTT; cdr3_aa: CASSAVASDTGELFF
clone_size: .; d_call: .; j_call: TRBJ2-6; v_call: TRBV28; cdr3_nt: TGTGCCAGCATAACAGGGCACTCTGGGGCCAACGTCCTGACTTTC; cdr3_aa: CASITGHSGANVLTF
clone_size: .; d_call: .; j_call: TRBJ2-7; v_call: TRBV19; cdr3_nt: TGTGCCAGTAGCCCATGGAACTCCTACGAGCAGTACTTC; cdr3_aa: CASSPWNSYEQYF
clone_size: .; d_call: .; j_call: TRBJ2-7; v_call: TRBV18; cdr3_nt: TGTGCCAGCACCTCGGAGGGCGGGGACTCCTACGAGCAGTACTTC; cdr3_aa: CASTSEGGDSYEQYF
clone_size: .; d_call: .; j_call: TRBJ2-7; v_call: TRBV27; cdr3_nt: TGTGCCAGCCTACATAACGAGCAGTACTTC; cdr3_aa: CASLHNEQYF
clone_size: once; d_call: .; j_call: TRBJ1-5; v_call: TRBV19; cdr3_nt: TGTGCCAGTAGTATATTCGGTAAGAGCAATCAGCCCCAGCATTTT; cdr3_aa: CASSIFGKSNQPQHF
clone_size: .; d_call: .; j_call: TRBJ2-1; v_call: TRBV11-2; cdr3_nt: TGTGCCAGCAGTTGGGCGGGCGGGAATGAGCAGTTCTTC; cdr3_aa: CASSWAGGNEQFF
clone_size: .; d_call: TRBD1; j_call: TRBJ2-5; v_call: TRBV27; cdr3_nt: TGTGCCAGCAGGCCACAGGGGGGTTTGGTGACCCAGTACTTC; cdr3_aa: CASRPQGGLVTQYF
clone_size: .; d_call: TRBD2; j_call: TRBJ2-3; v_call: TRBV7-9; cdr3_nt: TGTGCCAGCAGCTTCTCGGTACTAGCGGGTCCACGGGGGGCAGATACGCAGTATTTT; cdr3_aa: CASSFSVLAGPRGADTQYF
clone_size: .; d_call: .; j_call: TRBJ2-5; v_call: TRBV27; cdr3_nt: TGTGCCAGCAGTTTACACCCGGGGAGGCCTGGCCAAGAGACCCAGTACTTC; cdr3_aa: CASSLHPGRPGQETQYF
clone_size: .; d_call: .; j_call: TRBJ1-5; v_call: TRBV27; cdr3_nt: TGTGCCAGCAGTTTAAGGTGGGGTGGTCAGCCCCAGCATTTT; cdr3_aa: CASSLRWGGQPQHF
clone_size: .; d_call: .; j_call: TRBJ2-2; v_call: TRBV29-1; cdr3_nt: TGCAGCGTTGATAACACCGGGGAGCTGTTTTTT; cdr3_aa: CSVDNTGELFF
clone_size: .; d_call: TRBD2; j_call: TRBJ2-1; v_call: TRBV27; cdr3_nt: TGTGCCAGCAGTTTATGGGCGGGAGGGGGAGTGAATGAGCAGTTCTTC; cdr3_aa: CASSLWAGGGVNEQFF
clone_size: .; d_call: TRBD1; j_call: TRBJ2-2; v_call: TRBV2; cdr3_nt: TGTGCCAGCGGGACAGGGCACAACACCGGGGAGCTGTTTTTT; cdr3_aa: CASGTGHNTGELFF
clone_size: .; d_call: .; j_call: TRBJ2-2; v_call: TRBV27; cdr3_nt: TGTGCCAGCAGTTCATACGAGGGGCGGACCGGGGAGCTGTTTTTT; cdr3_aa: CASSSYEGRTGELFF
clone_size: .; d_call: .; j_call: TRBJ1-3; v_call: TRBV7-9; cdr3_nt: TGTGCCAGCAGCCCCTCCGACAAGCTCTCTGGAAACACCATATATTTT; cdr3_aa: CASSPSDKLSGNTIYF
clone_size: few; d_call: TRBD1; j_call: TRBJ1-1; v_call: TRBV10-2; cdr3_nt: TGCGCCACCTCGACAGGGGGGACTGAAGCTTTCTTT; cdr3_aa: CATSTGGTEAFF
clone_size: .; d_call: .; j_call: TRBJ1-1; v_call: TRBV5-4; cdr3_nt: TGTGCCAGCAGCTTGACGAACACTGAAGCTTTCTTT; cdr3_aa: CASSLTNTEAFF
clone_size: .; d_call: TRBD1; j_call: TRBJ2-7; v_call: TRBV7-6; cdr3_nt: TGTGCCAGCTCCCAACAGGGGGCGAGTTGGTACGAGCAGTACTTC; cdr3_aa: CASSQQGASWYEQYF
clone_size: few; d_call: TRBD1; j_call: TRBJ2-7; v_call: TRBV14; cdr3_nt: TGTGCCAGCAGCCAGATGACAGGGATCTACGAGCAGTACTTC; cdr3_aa: CASSQMTGIYEQYF
clone_size: .; d_call: .; j_call: TRBJ2-3; v_call: TRBV15; cdr3_nt: TGTGCCACCAGCAGAGGGGAGGACAGTTTCACAGATACGCAGTATTTT; cdr3_aa: CATSRGEDSFTDTQYF
clone_size: once; d_call: TRBD2; j_call: TRBJ2-1; v_call: TRBV9; cdr3_nt: TGTGCCAGCAGCCCACTAGCGGGCTACGCCTACAATGAGCAGTTCTTC; cdr3_aa: CASSPLAGYAYNEQFF
clone_size: few; d_call: .; j_call: TRBJ1-1; v_call: TRBV19; cdr3_nt: TGTGCCAGTAGCGACGACACTGAAGCTTTCTTT; cdr3_aa: CASSDDTEAFF
clone_size: .; d_call: .; j_call: TRBJ2-7; v_call: TRBV5-1; cdr3_nt: TGCGCCAGCAGCTTGGTGCCAGCCGATCGCCTACCCTACGAGCAGTACTTC; cdr3_aa: CASSLVPADRLPYEQYF
clone_size: .; d_call: .; j_call: TRBJ2-7; v_call: TRBV7-8; cdr3_nt: TGTGCCAGCAGCTTATCCGCAGCCACGAACTACGAGCAGTACTTC; cdr3_aa: CASSLSAATNYEQYF
clone_size: .; d_call: .; j_call: TRBJ2-7; v_call: TRBV5-4; cdr3_nt: TGTGCCAGCAGGCCGGACGGTGCCTACGAGCAGTACTTC; cdr3_aa: CASRPDGAYEQYF
clone_size: .; d_call: TRBD1; j_call: TRBJ2-5; v_call: TRBV7-9; cdr3_nt: TGTGCCAGCAGCCCCGCCCTTAGGTCGTGGGACAGGGTAGAGACCCAGTACTTC; cdr3_aa: CASSPALRSWDRVETQYF
clone_size: .; d_call: .; j_call: TRBJ2-6; v_call: TRBV4-2; cdr3_nt: TGTGCCAGCAGCCAATCTCTATCCATCCTCTCTGGGGCCAACGTCCTGACTTTC; cdr3_aa: CASSQSLSILSGANVLTF
clone_size: .; d_call: .; j_call: TRBJ2-1; v_call: TRBV4-3; cdr3_nt: TGCGCCAGCAGCCAAGATACCGGACAGCACAATGAGCAGTTCTTC; cdr3_aa: CASSQDTGQHNEQFF
clone_size: once; d_call: .; j_call: TRBJ2-1; v_call: TRBV27; cdr3_nt: TGTGCCAGCAGTCCGGGAAGTAACACCAATGAGCAGTTCTTC; cdr3_aa: CASSPGSNTNEQFF
clone_size: .; d_call: .; j_call: TRBJ2-3; v_call: TRBV27; cdr3_nt: TGTGCCAGCAGGCTCCGGGACACAGATACGCAGTATTTT; cdr3_aa: CASRLRDTDTQYF
clone_size: .; d_call: .; j_call: TRBJ2-3; v_call: TRBV9; cdr3_nt: TGTGCCAGCAGCGTTGACACAGATACGCAGTATTTT; cdr3_aa: CASSVDTDTQYF